This T cell receptor (beta chain) was captured by sequencing in a study of shared clonotypes between healthy human individuals. This was a deep-level run. Measured with immunoSEQ multiplex PCR; TCRdb has only the in-frame clones, and not every one. In the table there are 560,000 or so clones, about 96% of which are singletons. The trim removed 7 bases at V and 0 bases at J, leaving 4 bases unmatched. The CDR3 is 14 residues long. Germline lookup yields CDR1 MDHEN and CDR2 SYDVKM. Terminally differentiated effector memory CD45RA+ cells were excluded from the naive CD8 cells, which were CD45RO-negative and positively selected for CCR7.

The receptor was derived from a woman younger than 45 in good health. The chain links TRBV28 to TRBJ2-3; 7 bases match TRBD2. Input material: naive CD8+ T cells sorted from blood. The CDR3 DNA reads TGTGCCAGCACCCGGCGGGGGAGCACAGATACGCAGTATTTT. Amino acid sequence: CASTRRGSTDTQYF.